This T cell receptor beta chain was sequenced for a study of siplizumab effects on memory and regulatory T cells (dated by TCRdb to the late 2010s). Describing the broader study: The study looked at the effect of siplizumab, an anti-CD2 antibody, on alloreactive T-cell subsets in allogeneic mixed lymphocyte reactions made from human PBMCs. The paper as a whole reports these results and caveats: Whether proliferating Tregs from siplizumab cultures were suppressive was not functionally confirmed. Of the alloreactive CD4+ clones that could be mapped, the Treg-derived share averaged about 67% with siplizumab compared with 25% to 30% in control reactions. Sequences below about 10^-5 frequency were poorly captured, so only a minor fraction of alloreactive clones could be mapped to unstimulated subsets. Unstimulated naive T cells appeared more diverse than memory T cells, and naive cells seemed to contribute substantially to the alloresponse. For roughly 75-97% of proliferating CD4+ or CD8+ clones, no naive or memory phenotype could be assigned. The cumulative frequency of alloreactive sequences that could be traced back to unstimulated CD4+ memory T cells was significantly reduced by siplizumab.

In regard to this clone: Its antigen is unknown. Base qualities are missing; no much larger clone stands one base away.

Libraries were constructed by the immunoSEQ multiplex PCR assay. Roughly 9.8 x 10^4 TCR templates per sample were assayed on the deep sequencing platform. Genomic DNA extracted from sorted T cells was the material used for TCRbeta CDR3 sequencing. On the authors' methods: Clonal analysis of TCRbeta CDR3 data was done in the R programming language. Comparing unstimulated samples against CFSE-low samples taken after the reaction was how alloreactive CD4+ and CD8+ clones were defined. Regulatory or non-regulatory origin of alloreactive CD4+ clones was assigned by matching sequences to the sorted unstimulated Treg and non-Treg repertoires. As stored in TCRdb, this immuneACCESS dataset retains in-frame rearrangements with V and J assigned. A fraction of the clones does not appear; measured against another copy, unresolved V genes explain less than half of the discrepancy, and the remainder lacks a known reason. That table gives V, J and clone size, and the DNA gave D and trimming. Recorded for this sample are 90,000 to 150,000 clones; roughly 95% of them occurred a single time. Of the sample, roughly 0.16% is held by the ten largest clones.

TCRbeta CDR3 sequencing was performed on sorted unstimulated T cells and on proliferating T cells recovered from mixed lymphocyte reactions. Fresh whole blood from fewer than twelve HLA-typed healthy donors was used to isolate PBMCs. To map where alloreactive clones came from, unstimulated CD4+ non-regulatory T cells were FACS-sorted. Sequenced: non-Treg CD4+ T cells sorted from blood. The cell subset or site label of this sample denotes: FACS-sorted unstimulated CD4+ non-regulatory T cells. This sequence was found in a human donor in good health.

The nucleotides are TGTGCCAGCTCTTTCCCGACACCGAACACTGAAGCTTTCTTT. Protein translation: CASSFPTPNTEAFF. Here the chain combines TRBV11-2 and TRBJ1-1; the D gene assignment is ambiguous. Its CDR3 holds 14 amino acids, cysteine through phenylalanine. Only CDR3 DNA is held: 42 bases, read in frame from base 1. V drops 8 bases and J drops 1 base, leaving 14 bases in between. For CDR1 and CDR2, the germline V gene lists SGHAT and FQNNGV.